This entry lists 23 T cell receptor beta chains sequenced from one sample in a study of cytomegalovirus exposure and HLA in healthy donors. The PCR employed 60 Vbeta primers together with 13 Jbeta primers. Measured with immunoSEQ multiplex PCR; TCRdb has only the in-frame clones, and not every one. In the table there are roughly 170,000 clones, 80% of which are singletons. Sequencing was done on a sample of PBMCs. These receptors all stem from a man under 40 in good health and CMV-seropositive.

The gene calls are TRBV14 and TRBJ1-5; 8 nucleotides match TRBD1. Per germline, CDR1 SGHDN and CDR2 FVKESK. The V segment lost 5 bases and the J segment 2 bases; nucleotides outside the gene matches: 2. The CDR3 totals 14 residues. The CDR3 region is CASSMTGGNQPQHF. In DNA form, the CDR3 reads TGTGCCAGCAGCATGACAGGGGGCAATCAGCCCCAGCATTTT.

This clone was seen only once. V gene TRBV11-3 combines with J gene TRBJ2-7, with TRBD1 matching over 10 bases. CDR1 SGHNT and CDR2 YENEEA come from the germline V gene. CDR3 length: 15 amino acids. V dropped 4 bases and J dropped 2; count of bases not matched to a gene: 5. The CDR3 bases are TGTGCCAGCAGCTCCCCGGGACAGGGGACCTACGAGCAGTACTTC. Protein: CASSSPGQGTYEQYF. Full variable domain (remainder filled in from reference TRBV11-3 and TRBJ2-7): EAGVVQSPRYKIIEKKQPVAFWCNPISGHNTLYWYLQNLGQGPELLIRYENEEAVDDSQLPKDRFSAERLKGVDSTLKIQPAELGDSAVYLCASSSPGQGTYEQYFGPGTRLTVT.

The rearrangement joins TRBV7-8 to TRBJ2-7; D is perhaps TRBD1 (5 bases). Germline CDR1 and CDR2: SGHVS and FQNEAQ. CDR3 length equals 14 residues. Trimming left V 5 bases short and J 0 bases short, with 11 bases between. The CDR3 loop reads CASSRTRSSYEQYF. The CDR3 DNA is TGTGCCAGCAGCCGGACAAGGAGCTCCTACGAGCAGTACTTC.

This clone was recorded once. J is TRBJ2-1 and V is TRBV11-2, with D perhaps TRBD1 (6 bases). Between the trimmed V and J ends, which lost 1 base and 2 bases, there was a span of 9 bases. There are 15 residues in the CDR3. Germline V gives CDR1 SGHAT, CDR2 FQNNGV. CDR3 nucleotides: TGTGCCAGCAGCTTAGGCAGGGGACCCTACAATGAGCAGTTCTTC. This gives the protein CASSLGRGPYNEQFF.

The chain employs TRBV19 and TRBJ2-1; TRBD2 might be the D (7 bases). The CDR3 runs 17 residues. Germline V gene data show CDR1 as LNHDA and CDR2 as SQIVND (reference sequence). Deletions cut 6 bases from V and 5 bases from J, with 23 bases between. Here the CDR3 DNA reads TGTGCCAGTAGCCCGTCGGGGGGCGTAGGTAGTCACAATGAGCAGTTCTTC. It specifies CASSPSGGVGSHNEQFF.

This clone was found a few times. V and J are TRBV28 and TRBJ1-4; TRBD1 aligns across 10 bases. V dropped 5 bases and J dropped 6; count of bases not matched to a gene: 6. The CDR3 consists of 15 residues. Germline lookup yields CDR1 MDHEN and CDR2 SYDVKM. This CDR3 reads CASSDPGQGYEKLFF. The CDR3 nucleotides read TGTGCCAGCAGTGATCCGGGACAGGGGTATGAAAAACTGTTTTTT.

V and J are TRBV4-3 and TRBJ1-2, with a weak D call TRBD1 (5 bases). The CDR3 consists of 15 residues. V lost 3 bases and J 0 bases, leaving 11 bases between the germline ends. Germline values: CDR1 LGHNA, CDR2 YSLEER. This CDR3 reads CASSQTRGANYGYTF. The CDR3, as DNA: TGCGCCAGCAGCCAGACCCGGGGGGCTAACTATGGCTACACCTTC.

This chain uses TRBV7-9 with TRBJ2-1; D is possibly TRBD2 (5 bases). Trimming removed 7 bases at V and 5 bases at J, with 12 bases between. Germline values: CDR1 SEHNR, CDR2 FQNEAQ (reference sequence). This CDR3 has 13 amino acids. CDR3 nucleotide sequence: TGTGCCAGCACTCCGGCGGGCCACAATGAGCAGTTCTTC. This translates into CASTPAGHNEQFF.

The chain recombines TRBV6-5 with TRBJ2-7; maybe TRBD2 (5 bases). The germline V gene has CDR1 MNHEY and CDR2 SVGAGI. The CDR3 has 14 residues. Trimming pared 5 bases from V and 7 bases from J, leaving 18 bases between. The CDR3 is CASSEEAEKDEQYF. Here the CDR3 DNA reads TGTGCCAGCAGTGAGGAGGCAGAGAAGGATGAGCAGTACTTC.

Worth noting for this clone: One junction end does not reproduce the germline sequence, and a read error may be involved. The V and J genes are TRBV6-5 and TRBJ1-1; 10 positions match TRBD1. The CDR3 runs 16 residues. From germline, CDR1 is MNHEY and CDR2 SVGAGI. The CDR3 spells CASSSGTGVVLTAAFF. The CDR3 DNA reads TGTGCCAGCAGTTCCGGGACAGGGGTTGTCTTGACTGCAGCTTTCTTT.

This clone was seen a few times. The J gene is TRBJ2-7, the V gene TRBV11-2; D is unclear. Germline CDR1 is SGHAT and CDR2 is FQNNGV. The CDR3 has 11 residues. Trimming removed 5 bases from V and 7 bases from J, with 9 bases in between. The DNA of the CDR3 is TGTGCCAGCAGCCCTAAGTTTGAGCAGTACTTC. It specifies CASSPKFEQYF.

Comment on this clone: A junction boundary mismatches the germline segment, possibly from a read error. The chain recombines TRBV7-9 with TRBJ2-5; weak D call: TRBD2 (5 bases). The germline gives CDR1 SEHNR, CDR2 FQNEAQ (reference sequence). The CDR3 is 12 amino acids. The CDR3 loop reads CSSSHLEATQYF. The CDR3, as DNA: TGTTCCAGCAGCCACCTGGAGGCGACCCAGTACTTC.

CDR3 DNA: TGTGCCAGCAGCATGCCACAGGGGGCCCGAAGGGCTGAAGCTTTCTTT. It yields the protein CASSMPQGARRAEAFF. V and J are TRBV7-9 and TRBJ1-1; 9 bases line up with TRBD1. The CDR3 is 16 amino acids. The germline gives CDR1 SEHNR, CDR2 FQNEAQ (reference sequence). V was clipped by 5 bases and J by 6 bases; unmatched bases: 13.

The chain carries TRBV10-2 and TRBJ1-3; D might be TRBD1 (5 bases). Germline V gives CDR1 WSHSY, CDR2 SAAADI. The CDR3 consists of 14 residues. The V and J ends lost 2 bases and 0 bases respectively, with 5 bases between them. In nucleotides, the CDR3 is TGCGCCAGCAGTGAGACAGGCTCTGGAAACACCATATATTTT. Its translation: CASSETGSGNTIYF.

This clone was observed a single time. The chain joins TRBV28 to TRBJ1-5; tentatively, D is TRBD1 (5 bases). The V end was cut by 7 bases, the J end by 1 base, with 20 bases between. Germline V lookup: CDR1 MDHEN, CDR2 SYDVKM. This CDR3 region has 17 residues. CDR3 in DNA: TGTGCCAGCAAGTTACAGGAGAACTTTGTCAGCAATCAGCCCCAGCATTTT. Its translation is CASKLQENFVSNQPQHF.

This CDR3 is CASSLRSLNYGYTF. The CDR3 region has the DNA TGTGCCAGCAGCCTCCGGAGTTTGAACTATGGCTACACCTTC. This rearrangement joins TRBV5-4 to TRBJ1-2, with D unresolved. The V end lost 4 bases, the J end lost 2 bases, and 12 bases lay between the germline ends. The CDR3 sequence is 14 residues long. The germline CDR1 and CDR2 sequences are SGHNT and YYREEE (reference sequence).

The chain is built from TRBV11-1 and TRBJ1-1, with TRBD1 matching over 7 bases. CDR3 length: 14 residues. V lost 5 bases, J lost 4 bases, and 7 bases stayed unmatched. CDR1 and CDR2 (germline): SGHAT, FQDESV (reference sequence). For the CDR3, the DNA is TGTGCCAGCAGCGGATACAGGGGTGGCACTGAAGCTTTCTTT. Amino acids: CASSGYRGGTEAFF.

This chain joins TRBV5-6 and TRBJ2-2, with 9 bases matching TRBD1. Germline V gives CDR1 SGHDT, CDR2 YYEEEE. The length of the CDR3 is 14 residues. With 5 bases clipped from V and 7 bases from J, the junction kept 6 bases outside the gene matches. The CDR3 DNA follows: TGTGCCAGCAGACGACAGGGGGTAGGCGGGGAGCTGTTTTTT. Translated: CASRRQGVGGELFF.

The CDR3 sequence: CASSLWSGSDNEQFF. Here the CDR3 DNA reads TGTGCCAGCAGTTTATGGTCGGGGTCAGACAATGAGCAGTTCTTC. The chain combines TRBV27 with TRBJ2-1; a weak D match, TRBD2 (5 bases). V was cut by 1 base and J by 5 bases, with 12 bases left in between. The CDR3 sequence is 15 residues long. CDR1 and CDR2 from the germline V gene are MNHEY and SMNVEV (reference sequence).

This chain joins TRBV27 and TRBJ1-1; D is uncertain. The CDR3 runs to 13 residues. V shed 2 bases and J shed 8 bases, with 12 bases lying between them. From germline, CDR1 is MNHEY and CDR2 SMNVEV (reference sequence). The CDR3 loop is CASSLSGGLEAFF. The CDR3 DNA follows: TGTGCCAGCAGTTTAAGCGGAGGGCTGGAAGCTTTCTTT.

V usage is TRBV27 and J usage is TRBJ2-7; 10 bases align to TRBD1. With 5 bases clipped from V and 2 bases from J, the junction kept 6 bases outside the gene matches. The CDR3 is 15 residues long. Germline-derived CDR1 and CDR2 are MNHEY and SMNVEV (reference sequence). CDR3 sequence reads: CASSGGGTGAYEQYF. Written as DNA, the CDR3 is TGTGCCAGCAGTGGGGGGGGGACAGGGGCCTACGAGCAGTACTTC.

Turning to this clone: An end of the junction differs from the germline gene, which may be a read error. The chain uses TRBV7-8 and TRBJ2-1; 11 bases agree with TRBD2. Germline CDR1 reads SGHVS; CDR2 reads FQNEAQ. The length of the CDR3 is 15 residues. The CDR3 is CASSIAGGSRNEQFF. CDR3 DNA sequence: TGTGCCAGCAGCATAGCGGGAGGGTCCCGCAATGAGCAGTTCTTC.

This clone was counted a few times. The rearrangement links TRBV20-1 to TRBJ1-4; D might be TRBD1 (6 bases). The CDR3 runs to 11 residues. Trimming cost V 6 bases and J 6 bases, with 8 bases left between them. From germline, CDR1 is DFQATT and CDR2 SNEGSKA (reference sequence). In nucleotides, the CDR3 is TGCAGTGCCCACAGGGATGAAAAACTGTTTTTT. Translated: CSAHRDEKLFF.